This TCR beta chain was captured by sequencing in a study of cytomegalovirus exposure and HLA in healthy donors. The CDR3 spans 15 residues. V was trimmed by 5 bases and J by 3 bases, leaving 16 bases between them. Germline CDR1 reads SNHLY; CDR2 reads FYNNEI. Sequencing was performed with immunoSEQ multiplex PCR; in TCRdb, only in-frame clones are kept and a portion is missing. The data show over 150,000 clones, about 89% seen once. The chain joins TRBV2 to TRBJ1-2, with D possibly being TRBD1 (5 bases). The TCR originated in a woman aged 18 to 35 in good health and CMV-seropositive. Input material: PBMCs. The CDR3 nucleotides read TGTGCCAGCAGTCCGGGACTCCAGAGAGACTATGGCTACACCTTC. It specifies CASSPGLQRDYGYTF.